This T cell receptor beta chain originates from a study of blood T cell repertoires in COVID-19 (dated by TCRdb to the early 2020s). With regard to the full study: Collaborator samples came from the United States, Italy and Spain and covered acute and convalescent phases of COVID-19. The material from the prospective study consisted of cDNA or gDNA derived from T cells, B-cell-depleted T cells, or PBMCs. Deeply sampled blood TCRbeta repertoires from subjects exposed to, actively infected with, or recovered from COVID-19 were included in the dataset. The repertoires were released in a freely available public database meant as a resource for research on the immune response to SARS-CoV-2. The samples were drawn from the first 160 participants of the ongoing ImmuneRACE study and from about 1,200 subjects provided by 6 global collaborators. A de-identified subject ID, COVID-19 status, age in years and sex were almost always included in the sample metadata. HLA class I and class II types, where available, came from metadata supplied by the sample provider rather than from assay-based typing. Study-level results and caveats: Clinical and demographic metadata were provided uncurated, with the amount varying by source and participant.

TCRbeta CDR3 regions were amplified from genomic DNA by means of the immunoSEQ Assay, a bias-controlled multiplex PCR. Per the source publication's procedure: Within the assay, amplification of reference gene primers was used to estimate how many nucleated cells each sample contained. Sequence reads were collapsed and filtered to measure the absolute abundance of every unique TCRbeta CDR3 rearrangement. For each sample, productive Simpson clonality was calculated by taking the square root of Simpson's diversity index across productive rearrangements. In its TCRdb copy, this immuneACCESS table keeps in-frame sequences only and misses some clones. Where compared with another copy, unresolved V genes explain less than half of these, and the others have no known cause. The V and J calls and clone size come from that table; D and trimming were worked out from the DNA. In this sample the table shows about 410,000 clones, roughly 87% of which occur a single time. The leading ten clones occupy approximately 0.55% of the sample.

Reading the germline V gene (reference sequence) gives CDR1 LGHDT and CDR2 YNNKEL. V lost 5 bases and J lost 3 bases; the stretch between them is 16 bases long. Spanning cysteine to phenylalanine, the CDR3 consists of 15 amino acids. The CDR3 DNA has 45 bases and is translated from base 1. On this clone itself: The antigen this receptor binds is unknown. There are no base qualities to consult, and no much larger clone falls within one base.

In the prospective study, participants were roughly 18 to 89 years old, resided in 24 geographic areas of the United States, and were enrolled through a virtual design. Cohort assignment in the prospective study relied on participant-reported clinical history from a screening survey and a study questionnaire. Recovered participants in ImmuneRACE Cohort 3 were defined by two consecutive negative NP/OP PCR tests, clearance by a healthcare professional, or resolution of symptoms. Each participant in the prospective study had whole blood, serum and a nasopharyngeal or oropharyngeal swab collected by mobile phlebotomists. Participants in the prospective study had the option to provide additional blood draws and questionnaires over an approximately two-month period. Before DNA extraction, blood samples from the prospective study were shipped at room temperature or frozen.

The clonotype was recovered from a man aged 18 to 30 who had recovered from COVID-19. The specimen sequenced was PBMCs or T cells enriched from blood (not recorded which). The chain employs TRBV3-1 (or the pseudogene TRBV3-2) and TRBJ1-2; perhaps TRBD1 is the D gene, with 6 bases matching. The CDR3 protein: CASSSEQGPDYGYTF. The DNA sequence is given as TGTGCCAGCAGCTCGGAGCAGGGGCCTGACTATGGCTACACCTTC.